The clone carrying this TCR beta chain showed up many times. TCRdb called the 5' RACE reads again in MiXCR, with one record for every CDR3 protein. The sample records approximately 480,000 distinct CDR3 sequences, 15% to 20% being singletons. The sample belongs to a study of T-cell memory formation after mild COVID-19. This CDR3 has 17 residues. Deletions cut 1 base from V and 4 bases from J, with 19 bases between. The germline V gene has CDR1 LGHNA and CDR2 YSLEER. The source is an adult woman who had mild COVID-19 (a few samples of this study predate the infection). Cell type and time point are not known. The chain joins TRBV4-3 to TRBJ2-5; D possibly corresponds to TRBD1 (5 bases). The sample comprised PBMCs or a T cell subset sorted from them (not recorded which). The CDR3 spells CASSQGSRPGARETQYF. DNA of the CDR3: TGCGCCAGCAGCCAAGGGTCCCGGCCTGGGGCTCGAGAGACCCAGTACTTC.